The 13 T cell receptor beta chains reported below all come from one sample, sequenced in a study of T cells in Graves' hyperthyroidism and ophthalmopathy (dated by TCRdb to between 2018 and 2020). Libraries were constructed by multiplex PCR. Reads for this sample came from an Illumina HiSeq 2000. TCR beta CDR3 regions were amplified from RNA transcripts. A first-round RT-PCR of the TCR CDR3 used the HTBI primer set with the Qiagen OneStep RT-PCR kit. In-frame beta chains were kept once TCRdb had trimmed the public reads at Q25 with fastp and called clones with MiXCR. Rows with one shared CDR3 protein collapse into an entry with the most common genes and DNA. In all, the sample holds fewer than 450,000 distinct CDR3 sequences, and over 13% of those were seen once. The ten largest make up approximately 27% of the sample. Sequences were obtained from blood. All receptors derive from a man aged 50 to 59 with Graves' ophthalmopathy.

In this sample, this clonotype turned up a few times. The chain combines TRBV5-1 with TRBJ2-5, with TRBD2 identical over 7 bases. Trimming at V came to 2 bases and at J to 3 bases, leaving 7 bases not matched to a gene. CDR1 and CDR2 (germline): SGHRS, YFSETQ. The CDR3 is 15 amino acids. The CDR3 is CASSLGGSQEETQYF. CDR3 DNA: TGCGCCAGCAGCTTAGGCGGGAGCCAGGAAGAGACCCAGTACTTC.

The chain recombines TRBV4-1 with TRBJ1-6; D might be TRBD1 (6 bases). Trimming took off 1 base at V and 10 bases at J, with 11 bases between the two ends. The CDR3 extends over 14 amino acids. Germline V lookup: CDR1 MGHRA, CDR2 YSYEKL. CDR3 DNA sequence: TGCGCCAGCAGCCAAGGAGGGGGGCGATCACCCCTCCACTTT. Residues: CASSQGGGRSPLHF.

The V gene is TRBV20-1, the J gene TRBJ1-2, with TRBD1 identical over 9 bases. The CDR3 contains 14 residues. CDR1 is DFQATT and CDR2 is SNEGSKA in the germline V gene (reference sequence). Trimming at V came to 0 bases and at J to 5 bases, leaving 4 bases not matched to a gene. CDR3 residues: CSARDAQGAYGYTF. The CDR3 region has the DNA TGCAGTGCTAGAGATGCACAGGGGGCTTATGGCTACACCTTC.

The chain joins TRBV5-5 to TRBJ2-2; 10 bases line up with TRBD2. The CDR3 is 16 amino acids. Trimming took 4 bases from V and 6 from J; bases not matched to a gene: 9. Germline loops: CDR1 SGHKS, CDR2 YYEKEE (reference sequence). Here the CDR3 DNA reads TGTGCCAGCAGCCCTCGTCAGCGGGAGGGCCCCGGGGAGCTGTTTTTT. Translation gives CASSPRQREGPGELFF.

The gene calls are TRBV27 and TRBJ2-1, with 9 bases identical to TRBD1. Germline V lookup: CDR1 MNHEY, CDR2 SMNVEV (reference sequence). The CDR3 covers 15 residues. Trimming at V came to 5 bases and at J to 9 bases, leaving 11 bases not matched to a gene. The CDR3 nucleotides read TGTGCCAGCAGTGCATTACAGGGGGCAGGGACTGAGCAGTTCTTC. Its protein is CASSALQGAGTEQFF.

This clonotype was picked up many times. The chain employs TRBV4-2 and TRBJ2-7; 11 bases align to TRBD2. The CDR3 sequence is 18 residues long. Germline values: CDR1 LGHNA, CDR2 YNFKEQ. Trimming cost V 0 bases and J 2 bases; bases outside gene matches: 9. The CDR3 loop is CASSQEIASGGFTYEQYF. In DNA form, the CDR3 reads TGTGCCAGCAGCCAAGAGATCGCTAGCGGGGGGTTCACCTACGAGCAGTACTTC.

This clonotype was seen more than once but under ten times. The chain recombines TRBV7-3 with TRBJ2-1; 8 nucleotides line up with TRBD2. Germline CDR1 SGHTA, CDR2 FQGTGA. CDR3 length equals 15 residues. The ends lost 1 base at V and 4 bases at J; junction bases unmatched: 3. Written as DNA, the CDR3 is TGTGCCAGCAGCTTAAACCCTAGCGGGTACAATGAGCAGTTCTTC. Its translation: CASSLNPSGYNEQFF.

This clonotype was picked up a small number of times. The chain couples TRBV27 to TRBJ2-2; possible D gene TRBD1, 5 bases. CDR3 length equals 16 residues. CDR1 is MNHEY, CDR2 SMNVEV, per germline (reference sequence). V was trimmed by 3 bases and J by 0 bases, leaving 11 bases between them. CDR3 sequence reads: CASSFLRTPNTGELFF. The CDR3 coding sequence is TGTGCCAGCAGTTTTCTCAGGACACCGAACACCGGGGAGCTGTTTTTT.

This chain joins TRBV5-1 and TRBJ2-3; D gene uncertain. The germline CDR1 and CDR2 sequences are SGHRS and YFSETQ. The CDR3 runs 14 residues. V lost 2 bases to trimming and J lost 0 bases, with 7 bases between them. The CDR3 here is CASSFLYSTDTQYF. DNA of the CDR3: TGCGCCAGCAGCTTTTTGTATAGCACAGATACGCAGTATTTT.

This clonotype was counted between two and nine times. This sequence joins TRBV29-1 and TRBJ2-2; D is unclear. There are 13 residues in the CDR3. Germline CDR1 reads SQVTM; CDR2 reads ANQGSEA. Deletions cut 3 bases from V and 3 bases from J, with 8 bases between. CDR3: CSVESQHTGELFF. The CDR3 DNA reads TGCAGCGTTGAGAGTCAGCACACCGGGGAGCTGTTTTTT.

This clonotype was picked up many times. This chain connects TRBV30 to TRBJ2-3; TRBD1 agrees at 9 bases. The CDR3 covers 14 residues. CDR1 is GTSNPN and CDR2 is SVGIG in the germline V gene (reference sequence). J lost 5 bases, V lost 2 bases, and 5 bases had no gene match. In nucleotides, the CDR3 is TGTGCCTGGAGTCACAGGGGGCGGGGAGATACGCAGTATTTT. Its protein product is CAWSHRGRGDTQYF.

This clonotype was seen only a few times. This chain joins TRBV5-1 and TRBJ2-7, with 10 positions matching TRBD2. Trimming took 0 bases from V and 6 from J; bases not matched to a gene: 6. Germline CDR1 and CDR2: SGHRS and YFSETQ. This CDR3 is built from 15 residues. CDR3 coding DNA: TGCGCCAGCAGCTTGGTTGCTAGCGGGAGTGGCGAGCAGTACTTC. Its protein is CASSLVASGSGEQYF.

The sample holds many counts of this clonotype. The chain has TRBV28 and TRBJ2-1, with TRBD2 identical over 7 bases. The CDR3 extends over 12 amino acids. Germline V gene sequence: CDR1 MDHEN, CDR2 SYDVKM. V lost 4 bases to trimming and J lost 9 bases; unmatched junction nucleotides: 3. CDR3 protein: CASSSLAFEQFF. CDR3 nucleotides: TGTGCCAGCAGTTCACTAGCGTTTGAGCAGTTCTTC.